The following is a T cell receptor beta chain sequence with its context. Its antigen is not identified. The method was immunoSEQ multiplex PCR; TCRdb's version includes in-frame clones alone and lacks a portion of them. The sample has more than 25,000 clones; approximately 90% are singletons. These data come from a study of T cells in localized non-small cell lung cancer. Findings and limits, study-wide: Adjacent uninvolved lung tissue had the highest T cell clonality, exceeding tumor. Adjacent lung held a median roughly 50 of the top 100 tumor clones. Only one tumor region was sequenced, so heterogeneity remains possible.

V was trimmed by 4 bases and J by 6 bases, leaving 19 bases between them. The CDR3 runs to 15 residues. CDR1 WNHNN and CDR2 SYGVQD come from the germline V gene (reference sequence). The sample consisted of peripheral blood, taken before any cancer treatment. The rearrangement links TRBV10-1 to TRBJ2-7; D gene ambiguous. The sequence was collected from a female donor aged 60 or older with stage III squamous cell lung carcinoma. As DNA, the CDR3 is TGCGCCAGCAGTGTAGCAAGAAATCCGACTGCCGAGCAGTACTTC. This gives the protein CASSVARNPTAEQYF.